This T cell receptor (beta chain) was sequenced for a study of blood T cells in healthy people across ages. Study findings and constraints: Observed TCR beta diversity per million T cells went down as age went up. This fall followed a roughly linear course with age.

Then a second PCR, running roughly 7 to 11 cycles, was carried out with a sample-barcoded 5' primer and a J-beta primer mix. In TCRdb, the 5' RACE reads were re-called with MiXCR into one record per CDR3 protein. The sample records about 1.4 million distinct CDR3 sequences, around 59% being singletons. Per individual sample, total RNA of at least 6 micrograms was extracted. Worth noting for this clonotype: The antigen is undetermined.

V shed 2 bases and J shed 7 bases, with 14 bases lying between them. Germline V gene sequence: CDR1 MDHEN, CDR2 SYDVKM. The length of the CDR3 is 14 residues. The genes are TRBV28 and TRBJ1-1; no clear D gene. The sequenced sample was blood. The receptor's source is a man between 18 and 29 years old in good health. CDR3 residues: CASSLDWAVREAFF. CDR3 nucleotide sequence: TGTGCCAGCAGTTTAGACTGGGCGGTCCGTGAAGCTTTCTTT. The whole variable domain, remainder taken from reference TRBV28 and TRBJ1-1, is DVKVTQSSRYLVKRTGEKVFLECVQDMDHENMFWYRQDPGLGLRLIYFSYDVKMKEKGDIPEGYSVSREKKERFSLILESASTNQTSMYLCASSLDWAVREAFFGQGTRLTVV.